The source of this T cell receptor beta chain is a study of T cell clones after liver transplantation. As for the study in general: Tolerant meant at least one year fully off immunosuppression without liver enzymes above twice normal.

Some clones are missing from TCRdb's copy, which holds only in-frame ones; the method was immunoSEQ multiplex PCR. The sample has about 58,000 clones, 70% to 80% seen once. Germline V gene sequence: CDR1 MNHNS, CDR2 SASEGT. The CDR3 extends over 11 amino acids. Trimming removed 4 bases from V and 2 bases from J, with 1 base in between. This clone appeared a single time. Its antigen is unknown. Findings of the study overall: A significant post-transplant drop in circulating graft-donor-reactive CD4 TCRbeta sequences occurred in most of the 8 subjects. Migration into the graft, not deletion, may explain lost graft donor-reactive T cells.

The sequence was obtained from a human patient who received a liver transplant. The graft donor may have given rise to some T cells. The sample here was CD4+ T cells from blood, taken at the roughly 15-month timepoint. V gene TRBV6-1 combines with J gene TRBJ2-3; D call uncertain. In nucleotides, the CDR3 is TGTGCCAGCAGTGTCACAGATACGCAGTATTTT. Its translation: CASSVTDTQYF.